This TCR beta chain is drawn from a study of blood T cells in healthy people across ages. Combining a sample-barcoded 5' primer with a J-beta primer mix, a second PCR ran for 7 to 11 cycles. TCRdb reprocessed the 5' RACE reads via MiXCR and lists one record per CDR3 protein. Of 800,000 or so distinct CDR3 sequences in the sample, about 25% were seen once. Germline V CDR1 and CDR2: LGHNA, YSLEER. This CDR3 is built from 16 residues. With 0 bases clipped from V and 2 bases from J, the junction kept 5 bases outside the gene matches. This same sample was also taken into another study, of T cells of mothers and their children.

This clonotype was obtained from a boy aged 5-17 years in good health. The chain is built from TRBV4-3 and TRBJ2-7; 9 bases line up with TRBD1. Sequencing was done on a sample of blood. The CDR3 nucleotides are TGCGCCAGCAGCCAAGATCTCGGGACAGGGCCCTACGAGCAGTACTTC. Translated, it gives CASSQDLGTGPYEQYF.